This TCR beta chain comes out of a study of Graves' ophthalmopathy and Graves' hyperthyroidism. V was clipped by 3 bases and J by 5 bases, with 10 bases between them. This CDR3 region has 12 residues. The germline V gene has CDR1 DFQATT and CDR2 SNEGSKA (reference sequence). Scientists amplified the TCR beta CDR3 regions from RNA transcripts. An initial RT-PCR round employing HTBI primers preceded a second-round multiplex PCR. TCRdb analysed the multiplex PCR reads with MiXCR anew, one entry per CDR3 protein. This sample carries more than 150,000 distinct CDR3 sequences, roughly 37% of them seen once, and the ten largest clones take around 5.8%. Clinical symptoms, serum thyroxine, TRAb, thyroid ultrasound and orbital computed tomography determined diagnosis.

The chain couples TRBV20-1 to TRBJ2-5; no clear D. The TCR comes from a woman aged 35 to 49 with Graves' ophthalmopathy. Input material: peripheral blood. CDR3 nucleotide sequence: TGCAGTGCTAGCTGGATTGGGGAGACCCAGTACTTC. Translated, it gives CSASWIGETQYF.